This T cell receptor beta chain is from a study of T cell responses to AZD1222 COVID-19 vaccine. V was pared by 0 bases and J by 7 bases, with 11 bases between. The CDR3 sequence is 14 residues long. Germline CDR1 is SGHDT and CDR2 is YYEEEE. With respect to this clone: Its antigen is not known.

Assay: immunoSEQ multiplex PCR; the TCRdb copy retains only in-frame clones and omits some. In the table there are approximately 150,000 clones, approximately 92% of which are singletons. Overall study results and limits: Unmutated regions of variants are reportedly targeted by nearly half of spike-specific TCRs. Donors were largely white British and mainly female; clonal diversity was possibly underestimated.

The sequence was obtained from an adult in good health. This sequence joins TRBV5-6 and TRBJ2-1; a weak D match, TRBD1 (6 bases). This specimen consisted of peripheral blood, obtained on day 0 of AZD1222 vaccination. The CDR3 spells CASSLGDIGNEQFF. CDR3 coding DNA: TGTGCCAGCAGCTTGGGGGACATCGGTAATGAGCAGTTCTTC. Full variable domain (remainder filled in from reference TRBV5-6 and TRBJ2-1): DAGVTQSPTHLIKTRGQQVTLRCSPKSGHDTVSWYQQALGQGPQFIFQYYEEEERQRGNFPDRFSGHQFPNYSSELNVNALLLGDSALYLCASSLGDIGNEQFFGPGTRLTVL.